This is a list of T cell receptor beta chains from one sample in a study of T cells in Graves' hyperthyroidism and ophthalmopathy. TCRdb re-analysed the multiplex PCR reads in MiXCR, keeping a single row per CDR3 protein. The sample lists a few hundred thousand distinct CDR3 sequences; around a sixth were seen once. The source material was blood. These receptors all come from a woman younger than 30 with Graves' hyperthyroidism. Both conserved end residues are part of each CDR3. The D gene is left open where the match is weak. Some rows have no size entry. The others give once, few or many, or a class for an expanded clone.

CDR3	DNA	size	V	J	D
CASSSEGQGARRQHF	TGTGCCAGCAGCTCCGAAGGGCAGGGGGCCCGGCGCCAGCATTTT	few	TRBV7-8	TRBJ1-5	TRBD1
CASSVTGVNYGYTF	TGTGCCAGCAGCGTTACAGGGGTTAACTATGGCTACACCTTC	.	TRBV7-9	TRBJ1-2	TRBD1
CASSGTSGRGGTDTQYF	TGTGCCAGCAGCGGTACTAGCGGGAGGGGCGGCACAGATACGCAGTATTTT	.	TRBV5-6	TRBJ2-3	TRBD2
CATSDTGTGGPYEQYF	TGTGCCACCAGTGATACCGGGACAGGGGGACCCTACGAGCAGTACTTC	.	TRBV24-1	TRBJ2-7	TRBD1
CASIRGGRFATNEKLFF	TGTGCCAGCATTCGCGGGGGCAGGTTTGCAACTAATGAAAAACTGTTTTTT	.	TRBV12-3/TRBV12-4	TRBJ1-4	.
CASSLVQGGSYEQYF	TGCGCCAGCAGCTTGGTTCAGGGGGGATCCTACGAGCAGTACTTC	few	TRBV5-1	TRBJ2-7	.
CASSREGLLNTYNEQFF	TGCGCCAGCTCGAGGGAGGGTCTCTTAAATACCTACAATGAGCAGTTCTTC	.	TRBV4-1	TRBJ2-1	TRBD2
CASSSTGQGDTGELFF	TGTGCCAGCAGCTCTACCGGACAGGGCGACACCGGGGAGCTGTTTTTT	many	TRBV5-4	TRBJ2-2	TRBD1
CASSPGAVRLSNEQFF	TGTGCCAGCTCACCGGGGGCCGTTAGACTGTCCAATGAGCAGTTCTTC	many	TRBV18	TRBJ2-1	.
CSARGGRALNEQFF	TGCAGTGCTAGGGGCGGGAGGGCCCTGAATGAGCAGTTCTTC	.	TRBV20-1	TRBJ2-1	TRBD2
CASSPRENTQYF	TGTGCCAGCAGCCCTAGGGAGAATACGCAGTATTTT	many	TRBV28	TRBJ2-3	.
CATSEFGGYTF	TGTGCCACCAGTGAGTTCGGTGGCTACACCTTC	.	TRBV24-1	TRBJ1-2	.
CASRAGGTPYGYTF	TGTGCCAGCAGGGCGGGAGGAACTCCCTATGGCTACACCTTC	many	TRBV2	TRBJ1-2	.
CASSLGLAGDQETQYF	TGTGCCAGCAGCTTAGGACTAGCGGGGGATCAAGAGACCCAGTACTTC	many	TRBV11-2	TRBJ2-5	TRBD2
CASSTTGQSSYNEQFF	TGTGCCAGCAGCACGACAGGTCAGAGCTCCTACAATGAGCAGTTCTTC	few	TRBV7-9	TRBJ2-1	.
CASTGGLNEKLFF	TGTGCCAGCACCGGGGGCCTTAATGAAAAACTGTTTTTT	few	TRBV12-3/TRBV12-4	TRBJ1-4	.
CASSLPGRGDEQFF	TGTGCCAGCAGCTTACCTGGGAGGGGCGATGAGCAGTTCTTC	many	TRBV7-6	TRBJ2-1	TRBD2
CASSLQTGGSSGYTF	TGTGCCAGCTCACTACAGACAGGGGGCTCCTCTGGCTACACCTTC	many	TRBV18	TRBJ1-2	TRBD1
CASGDPGQNNQPQHF	TGTGCTAGTGGTGATCCGGGACAGAACAATCAGCCCCAGCATTTT	once	TRBV12-5	TRBJ1-5	TRBD1
CASSPGLDEQFF	TGTGCCAGCAGCCCCGGACTCGATGAGCAGTTCTTC	.	TRBV2	TRBJ2-1	.
CASSGWRVTSYEQYF	TGTGCCAGCAGCGGTTGGCGGGTTACTTCCTACGAGCAGTACTTC	many	TRBV3-1	TRBJ2-7	.
CASSKLGFYTQYF	TGTGCCAGCAGCAAACTCGGGTTTTATACGCAGTATTTT	many	TRBV12-3/TRBV12-4	TRBJ2-3	.
CSVLGQGNYDYTF	TGCAGCGTTCTGGGACAGGGAAACTATGACTACACCTTC	.	TRBV29-1	TRBJ1-2	TRBD1
CASSVSGVSYEQYF	TGTGCCAGCAGTGTTAGCGGGGTTTCCTACGAGCAGTACTTC	many	TRBV2	TRBJ2-7	TRBD2
CASSQTSGESSYEQYF	TGCGCCAGCAGCCAGACTAGCGGGGAGAGCTCCTACGAGCAGTACTTC	many	TRBV4-1	TRBJ2-7	TRBD2
CASSLNRGAEAFF	TGTGCCAGCAGCTTAAATAGGGGGGCTGAAGCTTTCTTT	.	TRBV7-6	TRBJ1-1	.
CASSYGVSGRINNEQFF	TGTGCCAGCAGTTACGGCGTTAGCGGGCGGATAAACAATGAGCAGTTCTTC	.	TRBV6-5	TRBJ2-1	TRBD2
CASSKSGTSGVEQYF	TGTGCCAGCAGCAAGTCCGGGACTAGCGGGGTTGAGCAGTACTTC	many	TRBV7-2	TRBJ2-7	TRBD2
CASSPGQTSYEQYF	TGTGCCAGCAGCCCTGGACAGACCTCCTACGAGCAGTACTTC	many	TRBV12-3/TRBV12-4	TRBJ2-7	.
CASSFSGGHLRETQYF	TGTGCCAGCAGCTTTAGCGGGGGGCACCTGAGGGAGACCCAGTACTTC	many	TRBV5-8	TRBJ2-5	TRBD2
CSASGTHQRESSGNTIYF	TGCAGTGCTAGCGGGACACATCAACGCGAGAGCTCTGGAAACACCATATATTTT	few	TRBV20-1	TRBJ1-3	.
CASRDRSYGYTF	TGTGCCAGCAGGGACAGGAGCTATGGCTACACCTTC	.	TRBV6-1	TRBJ1-2	TRBD1
CASQTGTINSPLHF	TGTGCCAGCCAAACCGGGACAATCAATTCACCCCTCCACTTT	few	TRBV27	TRBJ1-6	.
CSGTGTGGGEAFF	TGCAGCGGAACCGGGACAGGGGGTGGTGAAGCTTTCTTT	.	TRBV29-1	TRBJ1-1	TRBD1
CASSLLGGQTQYF	TGTGCCAGCAGTTTACTGGGCGGTCAGACCCAGTACTTC	.	TRBV6-9	TRBJ2-5	.
CASSQGPSGYNEQFF	TGTGCCAGCAGCCAAGGGCCTAGCGGCTACAATGAGCAGTTCTTC	many	TRBV3-1	TRBJ2-1	TRBD2
CASSYGIRVNEKLFF	TGTGCCAGCAGTTACGGGATCAGAGTAAATGAAAAACTGTTTTTT	few	TRBV6-2/TRBV6-3	TRBJ1-4	.
CASSLVSPLAGSSYNEQFF	TGTGCCAGCAGCTTAGTATCGCCGCTAGCGGGAAGCTCCTACAATGAGCAGTTCTTC	few	TRBV7-9	TRBJ2-1	TRBD2
CASSEARTGGGYTF	TGTGCCAGCAGTGAAGCGCGGACAGGGGGTGGCTACACCTTC	many	TRBV2	TRBJ1-2	TRBD1
CASSARQGAYTGELFF	TGTGCCAGCAGCGCGAGGCAGGGCGCGTACACCGGGGAGCTGTTTTTT	few	TRBV25-1	TRBJ2-2	.
CASHQNGLNYEQYF	TGTGCCAGCCATCAGAACGGGCTAAACTACGAGCAGTACTTC	many	TRBV6-2/TRBV6-3	TRBJ2-7	.
CASSPVQMNTEAFF	TGTGCCAGCTCACCGGTCCAAATGAACACTGAAGCTTTCTTT	few	TRBV18	TRBJ1-1	.
CSALVEPGERGAFF	TGCAGTGCTCTAGTTGAACCAGGGGAACGGGGAGCTTTCTTT	.	TRBV20-1	TRBJ1-1	.
CSARPLVSNSPLHF	TGCAGTGCTAGACCCTTGGTGTCTAATTCACCCCTCCACTTT	.	TRBV20-1	TRBJ1-6	.
CSATSTRLAGAYYEQYF	TGCAGTGCTACCAGTACTCGACTAGCGGGGGCCTACTACGAGCAGTACTTC	.	TRBV20-1	TRBJ2-7	TRBD2
CASSLSGGISPLHF	TGTGCCAGCAGCTTATCAGGGGGCATTTCACCCCTCCACTTT	.	TRBV11-2	TRBJ1-6	TRBD1
CASSLGGLTDTQYF	TGTGCCAGCAGCTTAGGAGGTTTGACAGATACGCAGTATTTT	.	TRBV7-6	TRBJ2-3	.
CASSYGVEDEQFF	TGTGCCAGCAGTTACGGGGTTGAGGATGAGCAGTTCTTC	.	TRBV6-5	TRBJ2-1	.
CASSPTGIGGEQYF	TGTGCCAGCAGCCCCACAGGGATCGGTGGCGAGCAGTACTTC	many	TRBV12-3/TRBV12-4	TRBJ2-7	.
CASSYSLAAYNEQFF	TGTGCCAGCAGTTACAGTCTAGCTGCGTACAATGAGCAGTTCTTC	few	TRBV6-5	TRBJ2-1	.
CASSPYRPGGEKLFF	TGCGCCAGCAGCCCATACAGACCCGGAGGTGAAAAACTGTTTTTT	.	TRBV5-1	TRBJ1-4	.
CASSTTRGTEAFF	TGTGCCAGTAGTACGACGCGGGGCACTGAAGCTTTCTTT	.	TRBV19	TRBJ1-1	.
CAISEQGARTEAFF	TGTGCCATCAGTGAACAGGGGGCGCGGACTGAAGCTTTCTTT	many	TRBV10-3	TRBJ1-1	TRBD1